What follows are 5 T cell receptor beta chains derived from one specimen sequenced in a study of regulatory T cells in long-lasting Graves disease. Indicated time point: newly diagnosed GD, antithyroid drugs for less than 3 months. The TCR library was prepared using RNA isolated from PBMCs. The authors built TCR beta libraries using iRepertoire HTBI primers and Arm-PCR of CDR3 regions. MiXCR, run by TCRdb on the multiplex PCR reads, gives a single entry per CDR3 protein. The sample lists 360,000 or so distinct CDR3 sequences, over 15% occurring once. The same data also went into a second study, on T cells in Graves' hyperthyroidism and ophthalmopathy.

Sample: peripheral blood mononuclear cells (PBMCs), taken at new diagnosis, from a patient treated with antithyroid drugs. The receptors here all came from a man aged 40-55 years with Graves disease.

The table lists this clonotype with a few counts. The chain has TRBV7-9 and TRBJ2-5; D possibly corresponds to TRBD1 (5 bases). The CDR3 extends over 14 amino acids. CDR1 SEHNR and CDR2 FQNEAQ come from the germline V gene (reference sequence). V was clipped by 0 bases and J by 3 bases, with 8 bases between them. CDR3 region: CASSLAGLEETQYF. The CDR3, as DNA: TGTGCCAGCAGCTTAGCGGGGCTAGAAGAGACCCAGTACTTC.

V gene TRBV5-1 combines with J gene TRBJ1-6, with D possibly TRBD1 on 5 matching bases. V lost 1 base, J lost 14 bases, and 25 bases lay in between. The length of the CDR3 is 17 residues. Germline-derived CDR1 and CDR2 are SGHRS and YFSETQ. Written as DNA, the CDR3 is TGCGCCAGCAGCTTGTGGGGTGTAAGACAGCCCGAAAAGACCCTCCACTTT. The encoded protein is CASSLWGVRQPEKTLHF.

The table lists this clonotype with many counts. The chain combines TRBV20-1 with TRBJ2-5; 8 bases fit TRBD1. V trimming: 5 bases; J trimming: 4 bases; junction bases outside the gene matches: 15. The germline CDR1 and CDR2 sequences are DFQATT and SNEGSKA (reference sequence). CDR3 size: 16 residues. The CDR3 DNA sequence: TGCAGTGCTGGGGACCAACAAACAGGGGGAGGAGAGACCCAGTACTTC. Protein product: CSAGDQQTGGGETQYF.

This chain uses TRBV7-3 with TRBJ1-3; the D is unclear. Trimming removed 5 bases at V and 0 bases at J, with 8 bases between. This CDR3 comprises 14 residues. The germline CDR1 and CDR2 sequences are SGHTA and FQGTGA. CDR3 sequence: CASSHLISGNTIYF. The DNA of the CDR3 is TGTGCCAGCAGCCACCTTATCTCTGGAAACACCATATATTTT.

This clonotype was picked up many times. V usage is TRBV24-1 and J usage is TRBJ2-2; possibly TRBD1 for D (5 bases). Germline V gives CDR1 KGHDR, CDR2 SFDVKD. The V end was cut by 3 bases, the J end by 4 bases, with 20 bases between. This CDR3 is 18 amino acids long. CDR3 nucleotides: TGTGCCACCAGTGATACACCATACAGGAGATCGGGCACCGGGGAGCTGTTTTTT. It translates to CATSDTPYRRSGTGELFF.